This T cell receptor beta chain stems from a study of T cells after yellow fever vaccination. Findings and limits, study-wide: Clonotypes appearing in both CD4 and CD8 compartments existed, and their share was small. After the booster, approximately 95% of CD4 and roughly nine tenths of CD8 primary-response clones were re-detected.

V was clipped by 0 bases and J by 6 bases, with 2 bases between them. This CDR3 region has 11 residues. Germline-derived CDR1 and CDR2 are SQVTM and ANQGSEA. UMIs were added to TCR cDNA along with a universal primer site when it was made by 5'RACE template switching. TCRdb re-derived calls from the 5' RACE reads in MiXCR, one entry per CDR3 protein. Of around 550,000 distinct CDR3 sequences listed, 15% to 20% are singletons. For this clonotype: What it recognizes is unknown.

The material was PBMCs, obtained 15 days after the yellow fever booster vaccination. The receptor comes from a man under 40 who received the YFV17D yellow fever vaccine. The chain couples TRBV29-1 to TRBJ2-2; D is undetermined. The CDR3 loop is CSVEDPGELFF. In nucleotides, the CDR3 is TGCAGCGTTGAAGACCCCGGGGAGCTGTTTTTT.